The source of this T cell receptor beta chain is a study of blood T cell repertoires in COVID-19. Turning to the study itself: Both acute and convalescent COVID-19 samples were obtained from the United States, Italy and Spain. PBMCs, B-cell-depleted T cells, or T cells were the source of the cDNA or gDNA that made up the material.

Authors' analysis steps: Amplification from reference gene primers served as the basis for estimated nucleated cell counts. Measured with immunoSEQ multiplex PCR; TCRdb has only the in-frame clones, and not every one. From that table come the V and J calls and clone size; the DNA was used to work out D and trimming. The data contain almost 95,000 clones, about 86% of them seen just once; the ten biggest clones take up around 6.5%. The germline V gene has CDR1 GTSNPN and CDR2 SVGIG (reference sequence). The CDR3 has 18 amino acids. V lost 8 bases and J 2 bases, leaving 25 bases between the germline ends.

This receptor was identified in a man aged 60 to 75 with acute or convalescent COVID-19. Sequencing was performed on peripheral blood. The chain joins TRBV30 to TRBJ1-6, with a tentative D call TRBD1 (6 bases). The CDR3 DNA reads TGTGCCCAGACCCCCGGCAGGGGACGTCGCACCTATAATTCACCCCTCCACTTT. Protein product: CAQTPGRGRRTYNSPLHF.